Presented here are 11 T cell receptor beta chains from one specimen sequenced in a study of brain metastases from non-small cell lung cancer. The protocol was immunoSEQ multiplex PCR, while the TCRdb copy is restricted to in-frame clones and leaves out a portion. The sample includes 7,500 to 8,000 clones, just under 85% of them seen just once. The sequencing sample was made of primary lung tumor tissue. All receptors come from a donor aged 40 or older with non-small cell lung cancer.

The chain combines TRBV7-2 with TRBJ2-1; D is undetermined. Trimming cost V 5 bases and J 0 bases, with 5 bases left between them. The CDR3 contains 13 residues. In germline, CDR1 is SGHTA, CDR2 FQGNSA. CDR3 coding DNA: TGTGCCAGCAGCGTGAACTCCTACAATGAGCAGTTCTTC. Translating it yields CASSVNSYNEQFF.

The chain employs TRBV6-5 and TRBJ2-7; the D gene is possibly TRBD2 (6 bases). The CDR3 has 11 residues. Germline-derived CDR1 and CDR2 are MNHEY and SVGAGI. V gave up 1 base and J gave up 12 bases, with 10 bases separating them. CDR3 sequence reads: CASSYLGLRYF. For the CDR3, the DNA is TGTGCCAGCAGTTACTTGGGACTGCGGTACTTC.

This clone was recorded only once. This sequence joins TRBV7-8 and TRBJ2-1; no clear D. The V and J ends lost 1 base and 4 bases respectively, with 8 bases between them. CDR1 and CDR2 from the germline V gene are SGHVS and FQNEAQ. The CDR3 has 14 residues. The CDR3 reads CASSLEHGYNEQFF. The CDR3 DNA is TGTGCCAGCAGCTTAGAACACGGTTACAATGAGCAGTTCTTC.

The chain has TRBV10-3 and TRBJ2-1; no definite D call. This CDR3 has 12 residues. The germline V gene encodes CDR1 ENHRY and CDR2 SYGVKD. V was cut by 9 bases and J by 10 bases, with 16 bases left in between. CDR3 region: CAIGKTNGEQFF. CDR3 nucleotides: TGTGCCATTGGAAAAACGAACGGAGAGCAGTTCTTC.

Here the CDR3 reads CASRGQGAFGAFF. CDR3 nucleotides: TGTGCCAGCAGGGGACAGGGGGCTTTCGGAGCTTTCTTT. V and J are TRBV12-3 or TRBV12-4 and TRBJ1-1, with 12 bases lining up with TRBD1. V was clipped by 6 bases and J by 10 bases; unmatched bases: 6. The CDR3 covers 13 residues.

The V gene is TRBV6-5, the J gene TRBJ2-5; D gene unclear. V gave up 5 bases and J gave up 3 bases, with 10 bases separating them. The CDR3 has 13 residues. The germline CDR1 and CDR2 sequences are MNHEY and SVGAGI. This CDR3 reads CASSLERKETQYF. The CDR3 DNA reads as TGTGCCAGCAGTCTGGAACGGAAAGAGACCCAGTACTTC.

The V call is TRBV7-9, the J call TRBJ2-1, with D perhaps matching TRBD1 (5 bases). Germline CDR1 and CDR2: SEHNR and FQNEAQ (reference sequence). The CDR3 sequence is 15 residues long. The V gene lost 4 bases and the J gene lost 3 bases, with 13 bases spanning the gap. CDR3 sequence reads: CASSSTGPDYNEQFF. In nucleotides, the CDR3 is TGTGCCAGCAGCTCTACAGGCCCAGACTACAATGAGCAGTTCTTC.

The CDR3 DNA reads TGTGCCAGTAGTATCCAGGGGAGGGCGAACATTCAGTACTTC. This gives the protein CASSIQGRANIQYF. The rearrangement links TRBV19 to TRBJ2-4, with D possibly TRBD2 on 7 matching bases. Germline values: CDR1 LNHDA, CDR2 SQIVND (reference sequence). The germline V and J ends were trimmed by 3 bases and 7 bases, with 13 bases remaining between them. CDR3 length equals 14 residues.

J is TRBJ1-1 and V is TRBV11-3; D is unresolved. The ends were cut back, 0 bases at V and 3 bases at J, with 5 bases in the middle. Germline V gene sequence: CDR1 SGHNT, CDR2 YENEEA. The CDR3 loop spans 13 amino acids. The CDR3 reads CASSLDSHTEAFF. In DNA form, the CDR3 reads TGTGCCAGCAGCTTAGATAGCCACACTGAAGCTTTCTTT.

V and J are TRBV29-1 and TRBJ2-1; 8 bases align to TRBD2. The CDR3 is made up of 17 amino acids. Germline CDR1 and CDR2: SQVTM and ANQGSEA. With 6 bases clipped from V and 1 base from J, the junction kept 14 bases outside the gene matches. The CDR3 protein is CSVNGVTSEGSYNEQFF. The DNA for the CDR3 is TGCAGCGTCAACGGTGTGACTAGCGAGGGTTCCTACAATGAGCAGTTCTTC.

By sample share, this clone is medium-sized. The CDR3 loop is CASSPQGRVEKLFF. CDR3 nucleotide sequence: TGTGCCAGCAGTCCACAGGGGCGGGTTGAAAAACTGTTTTTT. The chain recombines TRBV6-5 with TRBJ1-4, with 7 bases lining up with TRBD1. V lost 5 bases, J lost 7 bases, and 7 bases stayed unmatched. The CDR3 is 14 residues long. The germline gives CDR1 MNHEY, CDR2 SVGAGI.